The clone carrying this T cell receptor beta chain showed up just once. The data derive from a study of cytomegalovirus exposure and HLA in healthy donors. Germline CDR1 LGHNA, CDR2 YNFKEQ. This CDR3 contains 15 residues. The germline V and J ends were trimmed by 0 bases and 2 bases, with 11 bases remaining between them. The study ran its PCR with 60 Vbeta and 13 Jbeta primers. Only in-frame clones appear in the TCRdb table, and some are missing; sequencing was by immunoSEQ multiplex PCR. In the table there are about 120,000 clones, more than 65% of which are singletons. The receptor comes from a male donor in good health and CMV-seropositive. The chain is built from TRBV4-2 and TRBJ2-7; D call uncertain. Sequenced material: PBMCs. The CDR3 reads CASSQDSRNTYEQYF. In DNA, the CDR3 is TGTGCCAGCAGCCAAGATTCCCGAAACACCTACGAGCAGTACTTC.